Each of the 18 T cell receptor beta chains below was sequenced from the same sample in a study of shared clonotypes between healthy human individuals. Profiled with immunoSEQ multiplex PCR; TCRdb holds only in-frame clones, not every one. This table has around 1.9 million clones, about 92% appearing once. Naive CD8 populations comprised CD45RO-negative cells positively selected for CCR7, excluding terminally differentiated effector memory CD45RA+ cells. The sequenced sample was naive CD8+ T cells from PBMCs. The source of these receptors is a man aged 18-30 years in good health. Some clones in this sample may be carry-over from other donors' samples.

In this sample, this clone turned up a few times. The same CDR3 can be traced to other DNA sequences in this sample. This chain links TRBV28 with TRBJ1-5; unclear D gene. The CDR3 runs 13 residues. Germline V gene data show CDR1 as MDHEN and CDR2 as SYDVKM. Trimming cost V 5 bases and J 6 bases, with 11 bases left between them. The CDR3 region is CASSPLRGQPQHF. The CDR3 DNA is TGTGCCAGCAGTCCCCTTCGGGGTCAGCCCCAGCATTTT. The entire variable domain, with the rest obtained from reference TRBV28 and TRBJ1-5, is as follows: DVKVTQSSRYLVKRTGEKVFLECVQDMDHENMFWYRQDPGLGLRLIYFSYDVKMKEKGDIPEGYSVSREKKERFSLILESASTNQTSMYLCASSPLRGQPQHFGDGTRLSIL.

The chain carries TRBV7-8 and TRBJ2-5; D uncertain. V lost 2 bases and J 4 bases, leaving 11 bases between the germline ends. The CDR3 is 14 residues long. Germline values: CDR1 SGHVS, CDR2 FQNEAQ. CDR3 residues: CASSLNRRLETQYF. The CDR3 DNA reads as TGTGCCAGCAGCTTAAACAGAAGATTAGAGACCCAGTACTTC.

V and J are TRBV5-1 and TRBJ2-5, with 7 bases aligning to TRBD2. The CDR3 consists of 14 residues. Losses at the gene ends were 4 bases for V and 4 bases for J; bases not matched to a gene: 7. Germline V lookup: CDR1 SGHRS, CDR2 YFSETQ. The CDR3 DNA is TGCGCCAGCAGCCCTAGCGGTCTGTTAGAGACCCAGTACTTC. Translation: CASSPSGLLETQYF.

The rearrangement uses TRBV9 and TRBJ2-1, with 8 positions matching TRBD2. The CDR3 loop spans 15 amino acids. From germline, CDR1 is SGDLS and CDR2 YYNGEE. V shed 3 bases, J shed 4 bases, and the junction held 6 bases outside the gene matches. CDR3 sequence reads: CASSGSGSGYNEQFF. The CDR3 DNA reads TGTGCCAGCAGCGGGAGCGGGAGTGGTTACAATGAGCAGTTCTTC.

V and J are TRBV30 and TRBJ2-7; D may be TRBD2 (6 bases). The CDR3 spans 15 residues. Germline-derived CDR1 and CDR2 are GTSNPN and SVGIG (reference sequence). Trimming took off 3 bases at V and 4 bases at J, with 19 bases between the two ends. The CDR3 protein is CAWSPLRREFYEQYF. As DNA, the CDR3 is TGTGCCTGGAGCCCACTGAGACGGGAGTTTTACGAGCAGTACTTC. The entire variable domain, with the rest obtained from reference TRBV30 and TRBJ2-7, is as follows: SQTIHQWPATLVQPVGSPLSLECTVEGTSNPNLYWYRQAAGRGLQLLFYSVGIGQISSEVPQNLSASRPQDRQFILSSKKLLLSDSGFYLCAWSPLRREFYEQYFGPGTRLTVT.

The chain joins TRBV28 to TRBJ2-1, with D possibly TRBD2 on 5 matching bases. CDR1 is MDHEN, CDR2 SYDVKM, per germline. CDR3 size: 16 residues. Trimming took 6 bases from V and 0 from J, leaving 15 bases between them. CDR3 residues: CASSETPGSSYNEQFF. The CDR3 region has the DNA TGTGCCAGCAGCGAAACACCGGGGAGCTCCTACAATGAGCAGTTCTTC.

On this clone: This specimen includes other DNA sequences encoding the same CDR3. The chain combines TRBV27 with TRBJ2-7; 11 bases line up with TRBD2. V gave up 5 bases and J gave up 2 bases; unmatched junction bases: 5. The germline V gene encodes CDR1 MNHEY and CDR2 SMNVEV (reference sequence). The CDR3 runs 15 residues. CDR3 in amino acids: CASSPLAGGTYEQYF. CDR3 DNA: TGTGCCAGCAGTCCCTTAGCGGGAGGGACCTACGAGCAGTACTTC.

V usage is TRBV19 and J usage is TRBJ2-2, with D tentatively TRBD2 (6 bases). Trimming pared 10 bases from V and 7 bases from J, leaving 13 bases between. The CDR3 has 12 amino acids. CDR1 and CDR2 (germline): LNHDA, SQIVND (reference sequence). CDR3 loop: CATLWGDGELFF. In nucleotides, the CDR3 is TGTGCCACCTTGTGGGGGGACGGGGAGCTGTTTTTT.

The CDR3 DNA reads TGTGCCAGCAGCCAAGAAACAGGGACGAGCTACGAGCAGTACTTC. Amino acid sequence: CASSQETGTSYEQYF. The chain employs TRBV4-2 and TRBJ2-7, with a weak D call TRBD1 (6 bases). The ends were cut back, 0 bases at V and 3 bases at J, with 12 bases in the middle. The CDR3 covers 15 residues. Germline values: CDR1 LGHNA, CDR2 YNFKEQ.

V usage is TRBV20-1 and J usage is TRBJ2-1, with D tentatively TRBD1 or TRBD2 (5 bases each). Trimming stripped 6 bases from V and 8 bases from J, with 8 bases between. This CDR3 is built from 10 residues. Per germline, CDR1 DFQATT and CDR2 SNEGSKA (reference sequence). CDR3 region: CSAGTYEQFF. The CDR3 DNA follows: TGCAGTGCCGGGACCTATGAGCAGTTCTTC.

J is TRBJ1-2 and V is TRBV28; D remains unclear. This CDR3 spans 13 amino acids. CDR1 and CDR2 from the germline V gene are MDHEN and SYDVKM. V was cut by 2 bases and J by 4 bases, with 8 bases left in between. The CDR3 nucleotides read TGTGCCAGCAGTTTAATCAATGGCTATGGCTACACCTTC. This codes for CASSLINGYGYTF.

V usage is TRBV7-2 and J usage is TRBJ2-7, with D perhaps TRBD1 or TRBD2 (5 bases each). The V gene's germline CDR1 is SGHTA and CDR2 FQGNSA. The CDR3 length is 16 residues. With 1 base removed from V and 0 bases from J, the gap between germline ends came to 13 bases. CDR3 nucleotides: TGTGCCAGCAGCTTAGGTGGGCAGGGAGTCTCCTACGAGCAGTACTTC. Amino acids: CASSLGGQGVSYEQYF.

In this sample, this clone turned up once. The chain uses TRBV28 and TRBJ1-5; D not resolved. The CDR3 loop spans 16 amino acids. Germline V lookup: CDR1 MDHEN, CDR2 SYDVKM. V gave up 6 bases and J gave up 0 bases, with 15 bases separating them. The CDR3 loop is CASRLPGDYSNQPQHF. In DNA, the CDR3 is TGTGCCAGCAGATTACCAGGCGATTATAGCAATCAGCCCCAGCATTTT.

V usage is TRBV7-9 and J usage is TRBJ1-4; a possible D gene is TRBD1 (5 bases). The V and J ends lost 5 bases and 8 bases respectively, with 15 bases between them. The CDR3 runs 14 residues. Germline values: CDR1 SEHNR, CDR2 FQNEAQ (reference sequence). The CDR3 loop is CASSMDTEGEKLFF. CDR3 coding DNA: TGTGCCAGCAGCATGGACACCGAGGGGGAAAAACTGTTTTTT. The entire variable domain, with the rest obtained from reference TRBV7-9 and TRBJ1-4, is as follows: DTGVSQNPRHKITKRGQNVTFRCDPISEHNRLYWYRQTLGQGPEFLTYFQNEAQLEKSRLLSDRFSAERPKGSFSTLEIQRTEQGDSAMYLCASSMDTEGEKLFFGSGTQLSVL.

The chain couples TRBV7-2 to TRBJ1-3, with 10 nucleotides matching TRBD1. V shed 1 base, J shed 6 bases, and the junction held 12 bases outside the gene matches. This CDR3 is 18 amino acids long. Germline V gene data show CDR1 as SGHTA and CDR2 as FQGNSA. The CDR3 region is CASSLVSFLTGGKNTIYF. The CDR3, as DNA: TGTGCCAGCAGCTTAGTTTCTTTTCTGACAGGGGGCAAAAACACCATATATTTT.

The chain uses TRBV4-1 and TRBJ2-2; 8 nucleotides agree with TRBD1. This CDR3 region has 17 residues. Trimming removed 0 bases from V and 4 bases from J; junction bases left unmatched: 7. Germline CDR1 and CDR2: MGHRA and YSYEKL. CDR3 amino acids: CASSQEPGGEVTGELFF. The CDR3 DNA reads TGCGCCAGCAGCCAAGAACCAGGGGGCGAGGTCACCGGGGAGCTGTTTTTT.

The V call is TRBV5-1, the J call TRBJ1-1; D gene unclear. The V gene's germline CDR1 is SGHRS and CDR2 YFSETQ. This CDR3 region has 14 residues. Trimming pared 0 bases from V and 1 base from J, leaving 7 bases between. The CDR3 spells CASSLVPGNTEAFF. The CDR3 DNA sequence: TGCGCCAGCAGCTTGGTCCCGGGGAACACTGAAGCTTTCTTT.

The chain has TRBV6-1 and TRBJ2-7, with 7 positions matching TRBD2. This CDR3 comprises 17 residues. Trimming at V came to 0 bases and at J to 2 bases, leaving 10 bases not matched to a gene. Germline V gene data show CDR1 as MNHNS and CDR2 as SASEGT. The CDR3 nucleotides are TGTGCCAGCAGTGAAGCTTACGGAGGCGGGAGCACCTACGAGCAGTACTTC. It translates to CASSEAYGGGSTYEQYF.